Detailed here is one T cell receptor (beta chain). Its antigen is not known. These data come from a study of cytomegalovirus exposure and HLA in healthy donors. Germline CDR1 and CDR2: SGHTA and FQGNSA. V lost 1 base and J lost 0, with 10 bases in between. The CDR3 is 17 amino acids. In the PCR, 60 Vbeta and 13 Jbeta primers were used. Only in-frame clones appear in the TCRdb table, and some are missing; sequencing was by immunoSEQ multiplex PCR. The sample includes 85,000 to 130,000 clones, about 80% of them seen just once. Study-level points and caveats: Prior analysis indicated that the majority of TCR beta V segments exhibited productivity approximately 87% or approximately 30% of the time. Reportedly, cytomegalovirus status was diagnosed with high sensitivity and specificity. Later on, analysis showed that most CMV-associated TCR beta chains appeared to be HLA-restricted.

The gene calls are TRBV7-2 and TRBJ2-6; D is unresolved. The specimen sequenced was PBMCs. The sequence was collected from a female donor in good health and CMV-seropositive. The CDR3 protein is CASSLEVSHSGANVLTF. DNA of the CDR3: TGTGCCAGCAGCTTAGAAGTAAGCCACTCTGGGGCCAACGTCCTGACTTTC.